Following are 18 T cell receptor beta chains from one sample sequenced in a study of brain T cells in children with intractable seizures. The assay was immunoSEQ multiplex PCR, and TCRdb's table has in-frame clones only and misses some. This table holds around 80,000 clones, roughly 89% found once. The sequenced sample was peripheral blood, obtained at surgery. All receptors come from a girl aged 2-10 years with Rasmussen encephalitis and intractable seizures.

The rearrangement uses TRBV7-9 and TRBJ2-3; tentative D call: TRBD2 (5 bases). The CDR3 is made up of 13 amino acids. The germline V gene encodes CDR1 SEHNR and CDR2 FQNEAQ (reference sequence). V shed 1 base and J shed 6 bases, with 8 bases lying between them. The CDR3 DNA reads TGTGCCAGCAGCTTAGGAGGGCGGGATACGCAGTATTTT. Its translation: CASSLGGRDTQYF.

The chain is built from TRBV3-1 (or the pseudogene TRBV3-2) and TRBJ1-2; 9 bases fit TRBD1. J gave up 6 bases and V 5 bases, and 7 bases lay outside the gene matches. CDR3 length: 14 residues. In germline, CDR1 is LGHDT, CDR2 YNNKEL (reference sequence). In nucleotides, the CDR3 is TGTGCCAGCAGCTCTACAGGGGGCGGAGATGGCTACACCTTC. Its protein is CASSSTGGGDGYTF.

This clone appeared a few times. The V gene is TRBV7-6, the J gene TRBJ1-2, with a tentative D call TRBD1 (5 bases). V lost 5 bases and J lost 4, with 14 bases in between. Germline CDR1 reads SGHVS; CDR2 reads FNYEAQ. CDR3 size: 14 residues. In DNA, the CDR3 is TGTGCCAGCAGCCCCCCGACAGCCCTCTATGGCTACACCTTC. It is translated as CASSPPTALYGYTF.

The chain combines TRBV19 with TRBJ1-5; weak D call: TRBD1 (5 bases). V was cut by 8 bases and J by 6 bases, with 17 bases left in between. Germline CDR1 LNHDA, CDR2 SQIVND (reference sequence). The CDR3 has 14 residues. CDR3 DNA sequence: TGTGCCAGTCGCGTTCGGGACGGAGGTCAGCCCCAGCATTTT. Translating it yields CASRVRDGGQPQHF.

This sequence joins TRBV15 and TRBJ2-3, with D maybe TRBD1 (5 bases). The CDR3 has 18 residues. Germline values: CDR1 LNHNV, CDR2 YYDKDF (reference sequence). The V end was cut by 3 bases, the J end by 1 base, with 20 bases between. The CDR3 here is CATSRLDGQGLGTDTQYF. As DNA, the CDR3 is TGTGCCACCAGCAGGTTGGATGGCCAGGGATTGGGCACAGATACGCAGTATTTT.

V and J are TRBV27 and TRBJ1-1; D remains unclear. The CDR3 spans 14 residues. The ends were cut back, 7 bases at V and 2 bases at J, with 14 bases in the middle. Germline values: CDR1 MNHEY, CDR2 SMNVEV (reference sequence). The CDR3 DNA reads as TGTGCCAGCAAAGGTCGTTCGCCAAACACTGAAGCTTTCTTT. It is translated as CASKGRSPNTEAFF.

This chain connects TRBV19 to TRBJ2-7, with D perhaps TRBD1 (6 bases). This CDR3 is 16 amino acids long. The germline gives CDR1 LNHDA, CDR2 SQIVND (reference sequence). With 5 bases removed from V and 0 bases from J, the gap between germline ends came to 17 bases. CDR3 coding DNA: TGTGCCAGTAGTCCATGGACAGATTCGAGCTCCTACGAGCAGTACTTC. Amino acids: CASSPWTDSSSYEQYF.

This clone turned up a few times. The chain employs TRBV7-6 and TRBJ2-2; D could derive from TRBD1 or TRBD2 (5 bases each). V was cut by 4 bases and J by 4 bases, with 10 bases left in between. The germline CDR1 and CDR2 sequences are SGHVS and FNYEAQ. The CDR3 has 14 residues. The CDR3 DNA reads TGTGCCAGCAGCTCGGGACCGGTCACCGGGGAGCTGTTTTTT. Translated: CASSSGPVTGELFF. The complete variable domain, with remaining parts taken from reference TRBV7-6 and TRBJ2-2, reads GAGVSQSPRYKVTKRGQDVALRCDPISGHVSLYWYRQALGQGPEFLTYFNYEAQQDKSGLPNDRFSAERPEGSISTLTIQRTEQRDSAMYRCASSSGPVTGELFFGEGSRLTVL.

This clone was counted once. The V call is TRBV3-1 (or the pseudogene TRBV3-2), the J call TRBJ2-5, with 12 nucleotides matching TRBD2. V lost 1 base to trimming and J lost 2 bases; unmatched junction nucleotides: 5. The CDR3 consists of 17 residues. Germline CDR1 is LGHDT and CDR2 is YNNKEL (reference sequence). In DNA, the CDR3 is TGTGCCAGCAGCCAAGCCCGGACTAGCGGGGCACAAGAGACCCAGTACTTC. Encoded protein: CASSQARTSGAQETQYF.

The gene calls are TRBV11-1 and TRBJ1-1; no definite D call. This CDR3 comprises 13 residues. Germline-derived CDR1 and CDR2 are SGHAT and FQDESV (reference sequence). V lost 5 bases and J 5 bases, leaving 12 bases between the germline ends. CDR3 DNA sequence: TGTGCCAGCAGCCACGGATCTGGGACTGAAGCTTTCTTT. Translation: CASSHGSGTEAFF.

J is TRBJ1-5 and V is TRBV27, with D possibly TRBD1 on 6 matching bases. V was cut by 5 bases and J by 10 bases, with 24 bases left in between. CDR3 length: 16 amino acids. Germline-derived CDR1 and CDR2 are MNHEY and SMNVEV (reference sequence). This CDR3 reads CASSPPGGRVNRPQHF. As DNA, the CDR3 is TGTGCCAGCAGTCCGCCGGGGGGCCGCGTCAATCGCCCCCAGCATTTT.

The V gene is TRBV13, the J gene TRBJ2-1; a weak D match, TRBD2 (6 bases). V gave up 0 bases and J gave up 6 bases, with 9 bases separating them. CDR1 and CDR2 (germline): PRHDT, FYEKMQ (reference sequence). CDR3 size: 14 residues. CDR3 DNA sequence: TGTGCCAGCAGCTTAGGCGGACTATCCAATGAGCAGTTCTTC. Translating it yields CASSLGGLSNEQFF.

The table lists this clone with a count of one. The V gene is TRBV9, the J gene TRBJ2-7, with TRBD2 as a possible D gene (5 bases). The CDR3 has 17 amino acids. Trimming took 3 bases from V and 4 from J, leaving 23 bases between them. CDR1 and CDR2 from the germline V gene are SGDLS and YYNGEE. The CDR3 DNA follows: TGTGCCAGCAGCGGGAACCCGGGAACTGGAGGCTTTTACGAGCAGTACTTC. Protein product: CASSGNPGTGGFYEQYF.

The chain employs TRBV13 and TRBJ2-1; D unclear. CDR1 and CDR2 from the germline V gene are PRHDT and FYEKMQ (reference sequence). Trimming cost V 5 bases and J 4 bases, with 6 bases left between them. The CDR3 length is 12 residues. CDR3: CASSEDYNEQFF. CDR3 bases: TGTGCCAGCAGCGAGGATTACAATGAGCAGTTCTTC.

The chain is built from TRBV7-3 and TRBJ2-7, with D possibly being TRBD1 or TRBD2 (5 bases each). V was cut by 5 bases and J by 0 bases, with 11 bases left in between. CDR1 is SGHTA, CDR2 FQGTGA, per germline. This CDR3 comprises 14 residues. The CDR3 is CASSRDGSSYEQYF. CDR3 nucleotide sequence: TGTGCCAGCAGCAGGGACGGCAGCTCCTACGAGCAGTACTTC.

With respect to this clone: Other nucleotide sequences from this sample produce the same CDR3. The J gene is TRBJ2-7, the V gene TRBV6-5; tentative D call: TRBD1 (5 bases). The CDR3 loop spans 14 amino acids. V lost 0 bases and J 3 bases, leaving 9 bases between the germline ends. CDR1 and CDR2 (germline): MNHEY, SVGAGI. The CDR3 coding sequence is TGTGCCAGCAGTTACTCAAGGGGTATCTACGAGCAGTACTTC. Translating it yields CASSYSRGIYEQYF.

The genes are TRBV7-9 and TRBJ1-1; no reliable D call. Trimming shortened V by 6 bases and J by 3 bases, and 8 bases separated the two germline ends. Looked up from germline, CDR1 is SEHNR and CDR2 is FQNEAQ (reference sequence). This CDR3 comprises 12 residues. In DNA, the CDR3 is TGTGCCAGCAGGCCCGGGGACACTGAAGCTTTCTTT. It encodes CASRPGDTEAFF.

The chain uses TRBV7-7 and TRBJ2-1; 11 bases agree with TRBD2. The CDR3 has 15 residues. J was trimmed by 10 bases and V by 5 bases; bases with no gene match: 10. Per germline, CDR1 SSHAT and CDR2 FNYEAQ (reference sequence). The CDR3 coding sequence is TGTGCCAGCAGCCCCACTAGCGGGGGCCTGACCGAGCAGTTCTTC. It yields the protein CASSPTSGGLTEQFF.